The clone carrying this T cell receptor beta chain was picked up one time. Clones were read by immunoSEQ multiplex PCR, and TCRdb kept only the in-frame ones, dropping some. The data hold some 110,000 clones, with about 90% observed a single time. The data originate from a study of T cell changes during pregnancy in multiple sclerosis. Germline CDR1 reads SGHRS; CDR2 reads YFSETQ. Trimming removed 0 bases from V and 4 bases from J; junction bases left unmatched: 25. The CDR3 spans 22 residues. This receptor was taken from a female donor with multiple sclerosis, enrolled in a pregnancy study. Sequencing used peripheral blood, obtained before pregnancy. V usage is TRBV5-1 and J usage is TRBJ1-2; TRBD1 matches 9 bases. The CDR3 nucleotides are TGCGCCAGCAGCTTGGGTCTCCCCACAGGGGGCGTTGAGCCCGCCTATAGCTATGGCTACACCTTC. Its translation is CASSLGLPTGGVEPAYSYGYTF.